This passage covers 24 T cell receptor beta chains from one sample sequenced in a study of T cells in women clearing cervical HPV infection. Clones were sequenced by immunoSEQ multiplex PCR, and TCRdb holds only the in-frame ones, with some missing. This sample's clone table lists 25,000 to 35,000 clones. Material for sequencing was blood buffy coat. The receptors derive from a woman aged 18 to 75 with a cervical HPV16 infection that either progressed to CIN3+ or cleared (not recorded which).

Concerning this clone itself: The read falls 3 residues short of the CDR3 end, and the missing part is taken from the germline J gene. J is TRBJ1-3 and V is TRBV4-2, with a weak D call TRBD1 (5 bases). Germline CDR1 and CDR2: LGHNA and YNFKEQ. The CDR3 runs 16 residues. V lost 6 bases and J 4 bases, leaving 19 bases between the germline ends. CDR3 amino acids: CASSPAGGKRGNTIYF. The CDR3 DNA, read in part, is TGTGCCAGCAGTCCAGCGGGGGGTAAGAGGGGAAACACC.

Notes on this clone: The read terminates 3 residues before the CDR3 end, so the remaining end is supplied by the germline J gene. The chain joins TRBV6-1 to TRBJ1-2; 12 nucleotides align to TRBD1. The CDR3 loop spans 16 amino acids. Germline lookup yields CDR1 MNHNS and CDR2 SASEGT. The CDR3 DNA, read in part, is TGTGCCAGCAGTGAGGGACAGGGGGCATTGGGCCAGCCC. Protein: CASSEGQGALGQP. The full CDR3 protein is CASSEGQGALGQPYTF.

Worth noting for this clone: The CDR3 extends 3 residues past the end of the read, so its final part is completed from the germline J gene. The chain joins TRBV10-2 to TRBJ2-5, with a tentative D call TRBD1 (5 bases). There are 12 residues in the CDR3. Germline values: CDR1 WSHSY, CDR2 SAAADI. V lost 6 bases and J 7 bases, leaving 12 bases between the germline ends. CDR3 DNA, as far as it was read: TGCGCCAGCAGCAAGGGGATTGGGACC. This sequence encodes CASSKGIGT. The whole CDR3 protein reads CASSKGIGTQYF.

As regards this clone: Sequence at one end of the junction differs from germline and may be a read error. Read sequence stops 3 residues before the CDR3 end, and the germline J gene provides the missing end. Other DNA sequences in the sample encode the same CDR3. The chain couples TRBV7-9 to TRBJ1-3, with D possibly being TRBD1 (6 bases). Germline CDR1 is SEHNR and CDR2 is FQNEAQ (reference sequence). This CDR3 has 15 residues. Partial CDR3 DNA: TGTGCCAGCAGCTTAACACAGGGTGCAGCGTACACA. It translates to CASSLTQGAAYT. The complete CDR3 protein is CASSLTQGAAYTIYF.

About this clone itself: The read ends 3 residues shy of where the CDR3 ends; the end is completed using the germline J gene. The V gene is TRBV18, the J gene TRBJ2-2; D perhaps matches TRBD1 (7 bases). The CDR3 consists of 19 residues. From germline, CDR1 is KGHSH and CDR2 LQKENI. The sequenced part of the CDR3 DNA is TGTGCCAGCTCCCCAGCGGAGGGGGCGCTTTCCTCTGGGGCCAACGTG. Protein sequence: CASSPAEGALSSGANV. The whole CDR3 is CASSPAEGALSSGANVLFF.

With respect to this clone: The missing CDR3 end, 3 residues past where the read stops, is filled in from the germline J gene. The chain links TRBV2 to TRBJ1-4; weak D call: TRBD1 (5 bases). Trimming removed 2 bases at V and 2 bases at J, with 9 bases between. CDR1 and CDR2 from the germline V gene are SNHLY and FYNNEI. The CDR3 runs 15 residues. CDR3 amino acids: CASSEFRETNEKLFF. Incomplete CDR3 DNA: TGTGCCAGCAGTGAATTCAGGGAGACTAATGAAAAA. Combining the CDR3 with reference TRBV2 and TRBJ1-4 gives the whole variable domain EPEVTQTPSHQVTQMGQEVILRCVPISNHLYFYWYRQILGQKVEFLVSFYNNEISEKSEIFDDQFSVERPDGSNFTLKIRSTKLEDSAMYFCASSEFRETNEKLFFGSGTQLSVL.

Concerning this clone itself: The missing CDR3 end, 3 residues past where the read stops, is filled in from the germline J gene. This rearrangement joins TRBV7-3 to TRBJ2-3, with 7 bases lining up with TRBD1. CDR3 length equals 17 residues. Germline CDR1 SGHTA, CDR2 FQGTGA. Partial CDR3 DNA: TGTGCCAGCAGCCCCCCCGACAGGGATCCCCACAATCAGCCG. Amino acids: CASSPPDRDPHNQP. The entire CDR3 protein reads CASSPPDRDPHNQPQYF.

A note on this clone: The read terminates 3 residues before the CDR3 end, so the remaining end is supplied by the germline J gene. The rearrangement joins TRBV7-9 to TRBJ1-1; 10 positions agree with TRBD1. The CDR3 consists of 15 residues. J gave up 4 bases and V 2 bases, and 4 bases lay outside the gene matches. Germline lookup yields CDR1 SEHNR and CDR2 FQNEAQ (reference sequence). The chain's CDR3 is CASSLQGQGSTEAFF. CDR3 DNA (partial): TGTGCCAGCAGCTTACAGGGACAGGGGTCCACTGAA.

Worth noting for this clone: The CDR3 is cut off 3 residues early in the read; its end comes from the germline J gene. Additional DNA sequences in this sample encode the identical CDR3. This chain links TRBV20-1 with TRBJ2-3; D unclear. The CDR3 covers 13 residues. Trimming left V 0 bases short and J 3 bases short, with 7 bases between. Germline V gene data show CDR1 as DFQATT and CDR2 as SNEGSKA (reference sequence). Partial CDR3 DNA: TGCAGTGCTAGAGATACAGTGACAGATACG. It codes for CSARDTVTDT. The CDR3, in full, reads CSARDTVTDTQYF.

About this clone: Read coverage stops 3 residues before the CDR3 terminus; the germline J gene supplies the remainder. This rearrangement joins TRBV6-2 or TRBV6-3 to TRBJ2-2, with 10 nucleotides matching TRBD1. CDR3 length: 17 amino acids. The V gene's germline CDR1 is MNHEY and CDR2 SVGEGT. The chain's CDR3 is CASSYEGTGVVRSPLFF. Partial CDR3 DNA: TGTGCCAGCAGTTACGAAGGGACAGGGGTTGTGAGATCACCG.

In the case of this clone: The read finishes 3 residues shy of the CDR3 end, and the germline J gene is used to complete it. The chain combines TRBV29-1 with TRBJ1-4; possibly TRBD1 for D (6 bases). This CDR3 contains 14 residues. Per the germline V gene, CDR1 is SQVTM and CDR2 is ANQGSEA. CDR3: CSVDAGAGANVLFF. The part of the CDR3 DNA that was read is TGCAGCGTTGACGCGGGGGCTGGGGCCAACGTA.

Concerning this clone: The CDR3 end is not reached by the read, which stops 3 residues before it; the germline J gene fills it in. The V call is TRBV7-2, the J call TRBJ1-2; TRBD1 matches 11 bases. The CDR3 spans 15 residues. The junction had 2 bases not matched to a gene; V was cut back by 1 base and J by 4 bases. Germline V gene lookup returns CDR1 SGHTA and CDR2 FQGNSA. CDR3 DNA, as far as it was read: TGTGCCAGCAGCTTAGGGGACAGGGGGGGCTATGGC. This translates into CASSLGDRGGYG. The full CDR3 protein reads CASSLGDRGGYGYTF.

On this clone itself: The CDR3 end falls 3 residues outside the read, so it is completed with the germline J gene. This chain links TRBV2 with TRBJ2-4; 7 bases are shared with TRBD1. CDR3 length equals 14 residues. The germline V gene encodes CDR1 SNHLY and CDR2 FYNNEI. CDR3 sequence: CASRYRGYQETQYF. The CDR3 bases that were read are TGTGCCAGCAGATACAGGGGTTACCAAGAGACT.

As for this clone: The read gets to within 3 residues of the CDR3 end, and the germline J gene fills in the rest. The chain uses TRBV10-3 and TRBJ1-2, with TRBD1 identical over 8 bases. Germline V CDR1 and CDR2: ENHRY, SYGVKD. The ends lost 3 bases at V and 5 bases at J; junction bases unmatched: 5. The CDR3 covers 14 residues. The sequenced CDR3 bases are TGTGCCATCAGTGATCCAGGGGGCAGATATGGC. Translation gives CAISDPGGRYG. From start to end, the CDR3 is CAISDPGGRYGYTF.

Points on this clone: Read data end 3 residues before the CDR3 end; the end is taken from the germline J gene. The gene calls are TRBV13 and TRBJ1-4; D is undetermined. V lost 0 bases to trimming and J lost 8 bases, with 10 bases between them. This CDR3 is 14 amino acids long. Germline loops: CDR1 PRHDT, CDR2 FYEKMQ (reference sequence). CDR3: CASSLGGYKEKLFF. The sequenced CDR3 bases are TGTGCCAGCAGCTTAGGAGGGTATAAGGAAAAA. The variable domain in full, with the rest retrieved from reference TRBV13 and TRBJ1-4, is AAGVIQSPRHLIKEKRETATLKCYPIPRHDTVYWYQQGPGQDPQFLISFYEKMQSDKGSIPDRFSAQQFSDYHSELNMSSLELGDSALYFCASSLGGYKEKLFFGSGTQLSVL.

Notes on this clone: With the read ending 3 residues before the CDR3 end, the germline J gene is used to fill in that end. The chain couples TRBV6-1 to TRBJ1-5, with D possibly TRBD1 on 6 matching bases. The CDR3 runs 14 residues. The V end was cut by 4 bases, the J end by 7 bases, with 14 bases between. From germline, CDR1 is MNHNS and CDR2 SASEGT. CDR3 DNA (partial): TGTGCCAGCAGTGGAACAGGGATGGGCCAGCCC. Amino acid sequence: CASSGTGMGQP. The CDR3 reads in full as CASSGTGMGQPQHF.

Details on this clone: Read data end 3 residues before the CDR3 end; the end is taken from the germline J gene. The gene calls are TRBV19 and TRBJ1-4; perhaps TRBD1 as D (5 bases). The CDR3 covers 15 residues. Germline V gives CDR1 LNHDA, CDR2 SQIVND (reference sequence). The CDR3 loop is CASSINGGSNSPLFF. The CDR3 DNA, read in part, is TGTGCCAGTAGTATTAACGGGGGTTCCAATTCACCA.

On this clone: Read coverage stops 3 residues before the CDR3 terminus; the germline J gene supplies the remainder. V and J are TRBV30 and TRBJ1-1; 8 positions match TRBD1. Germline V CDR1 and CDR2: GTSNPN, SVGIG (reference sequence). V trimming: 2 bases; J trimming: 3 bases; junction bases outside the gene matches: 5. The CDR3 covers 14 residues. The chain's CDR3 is CAWSKNRGDTEAFF. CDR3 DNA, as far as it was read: TGTGCCTGGAGTAAGAACAGGGGGGACACTGAA.

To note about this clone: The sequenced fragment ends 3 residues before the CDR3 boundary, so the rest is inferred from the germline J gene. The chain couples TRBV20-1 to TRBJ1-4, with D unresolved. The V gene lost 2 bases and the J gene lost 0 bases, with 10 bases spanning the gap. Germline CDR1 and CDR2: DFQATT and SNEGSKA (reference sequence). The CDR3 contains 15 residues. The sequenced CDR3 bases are TGCAGTGCTAGAACCAAGACTGCAACTAATGAAAAA. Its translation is CSARTKTATNEK. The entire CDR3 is CSARTKTATNEKLFF.

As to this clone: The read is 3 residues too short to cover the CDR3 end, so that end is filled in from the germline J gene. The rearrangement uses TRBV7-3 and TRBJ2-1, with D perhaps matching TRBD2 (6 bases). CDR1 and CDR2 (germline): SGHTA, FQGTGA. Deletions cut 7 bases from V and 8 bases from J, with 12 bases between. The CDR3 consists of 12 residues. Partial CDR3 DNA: TGTGCCAGCAACCTACTAGCCTATGAG. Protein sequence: CASNLLAYE. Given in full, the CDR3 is CASNLLAYEQFF.

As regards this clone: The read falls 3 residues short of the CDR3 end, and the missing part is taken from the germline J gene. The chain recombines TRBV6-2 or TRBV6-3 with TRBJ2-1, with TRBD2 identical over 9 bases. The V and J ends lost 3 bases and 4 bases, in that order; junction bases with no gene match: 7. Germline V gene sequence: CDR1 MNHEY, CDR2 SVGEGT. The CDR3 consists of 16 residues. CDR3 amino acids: CASSYSGTSSYNEQFF. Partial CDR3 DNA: TGTGCCAGCAGTTATTCCGGGACTAGCTCTTACAATGAG.

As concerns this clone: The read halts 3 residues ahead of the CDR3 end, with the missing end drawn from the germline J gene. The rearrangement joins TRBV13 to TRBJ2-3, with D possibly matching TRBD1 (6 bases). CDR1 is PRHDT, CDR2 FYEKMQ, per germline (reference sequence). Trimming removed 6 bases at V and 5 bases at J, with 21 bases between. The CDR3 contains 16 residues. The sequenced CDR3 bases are TGTGCCAGCAGTACTACCTGGACAGAACGCCTAGATACG. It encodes CASSTTWTERLDT. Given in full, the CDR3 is CASSTTWTERLDTQYF.

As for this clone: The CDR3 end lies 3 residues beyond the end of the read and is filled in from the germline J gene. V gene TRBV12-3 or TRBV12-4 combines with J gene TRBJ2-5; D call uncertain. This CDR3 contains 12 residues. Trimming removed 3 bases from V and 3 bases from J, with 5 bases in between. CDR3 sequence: CASSFVEETQYF. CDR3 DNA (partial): TGTGCCAGCAGTTTCGTTGAAGAGACC.

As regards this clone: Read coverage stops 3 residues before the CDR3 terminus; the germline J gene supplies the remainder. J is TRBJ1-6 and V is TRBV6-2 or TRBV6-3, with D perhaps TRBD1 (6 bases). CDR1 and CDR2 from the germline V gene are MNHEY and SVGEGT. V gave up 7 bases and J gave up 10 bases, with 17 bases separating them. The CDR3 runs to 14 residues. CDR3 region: CASTEGRGLSPLHF. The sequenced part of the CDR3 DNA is TGTGCCAGCACCGAAGGGAGGGGGTTGTCACCC.